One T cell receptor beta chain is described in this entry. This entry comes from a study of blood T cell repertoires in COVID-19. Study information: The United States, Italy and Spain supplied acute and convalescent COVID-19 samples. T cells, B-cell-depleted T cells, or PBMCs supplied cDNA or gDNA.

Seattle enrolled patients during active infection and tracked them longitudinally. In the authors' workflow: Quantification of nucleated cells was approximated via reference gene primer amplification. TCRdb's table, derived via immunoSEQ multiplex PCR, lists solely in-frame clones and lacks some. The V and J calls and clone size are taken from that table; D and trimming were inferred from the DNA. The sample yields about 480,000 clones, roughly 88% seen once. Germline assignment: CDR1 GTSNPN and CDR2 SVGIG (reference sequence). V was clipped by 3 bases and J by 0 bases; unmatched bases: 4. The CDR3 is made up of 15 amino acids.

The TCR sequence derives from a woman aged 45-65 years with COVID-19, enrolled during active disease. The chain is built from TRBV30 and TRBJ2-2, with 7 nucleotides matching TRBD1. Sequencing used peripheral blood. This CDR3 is CAWRRDSANTGELFF. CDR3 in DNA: TGTGCCTGGAGAAGGGACAGTGCGAACACCGGGGAGCTGTTTTTT.